The 23 T cell receptor beta chains listed next were all sequenced from one sample in a study of T-cell reconstitution after alpha-beta-depleted transplantation in children. Construction of the TCRbeta library involved unique molecular identifiers. Each CDR3 protein gets one entry after TCRdb re-called the PCR reads with MiXCR. The data show around 200,000 distinct CDR3 sequences, roughly 7.5% seen once. This material consisted of PBMCs from the stem cell graft donor, taken from the stem cell graft. The receptor source for this set is a human donor who donated a stem cell graft to a child with Wiskott-Aldrich syndrome.

V is TRBV27 and J is TRBJ2-2, with D unclear. Between the trimmed V and J ends, which lost 5 bases and 5 bases, there was a span of 6 bases. This CDR3 region has 12 residues. The V gene's germline CDR1 is MNHEY and CDR2 SMNVEV (reference sequence). CDR3 DNA: TGTGCCAGCAGTATACCAACCGGGGAGCTGTTTTTT. Translating it yields CASSIPTGELFF.

The rearrangement joins TRBV12-3 or TRBV12-4 to TRBJ2-3, with 12 bases that match TRBD2. The CDR3 has 15 residues. V was clipped by 7 bases and J by 4 bases; unmatched bases: 6. The CDR3 nucleotides read TGTGCCAGCACCCGACTAGCGGGAGAACCAGATACGCAGTATTTT. Translating it yields CASTRLAGEPDTQYF.

The V gene is TRBV3-1, the J gene TRBJ1-5, with a tentative D call TRBD1 (6 bases). Germline V CDR1 and CDR2: LGHDT, YNNKEL (reference sequence). V shed 11 bases and J shed 2 bases, with 16 bases lying between them. This CDR3 is built from 14 residues. CDR3 in DNA: TGTGCCTGCTGCCAAGGACAGCGCAATCAGCCCCAGCATTTT. Translating gives CACCQGQRNQPQHF.

This clonotype was detected a few times. The chain links TRBV19 to TRBJ1-1; D gene unclear. Germline V gene sequence: CDR1 LNHDA, CDR2 SQIVND (reference sequence). The CDR3 is made up of 15 amino acids. V lost 7 bases and J lost 0, with 15 bases in between. The CDR3 DNA is TGTGCCAGTAATAAGGTTGCATCTATGAACACTGAAGCTTTCTTT. This codes for CASNKVASMNTEAFF.

In this sample, this clonotype turned up many times. The V gene is TRBV7-9, the J gene TRBJ1-1, with TRBD1 matching over 8 bases. CDR3 size: 14 residues. Germline V gives CDR1 SEHNR, CDR2 FQNEAQ (reference sequence). With 4 bases clipped from V and 4 bases from J, the junction kept 5 bases outside the gene matches. In nucleotides, the CDR3 is TGTGCCAGCAGCTCGACAGGGGACGGCACTGAAGCTTTCTTT. It translates to CASSSTGDGTEAFF.

This clonotype was seen at least ten times. The V call is TRBV4-2, the J call TRBJ2-5, with TRBD2 matching 11 bases. This CDR3 contains 19 residues. From germline, CDR1 is LGHNA and CDR2 YNFKEQ. J was trimmed by 4 bases and V by 5 bases; bases with no gene match: 18. CDR3 amino acids: CASSVTSGRSFGFSETQYF. For the CDR3, the DNA is TGTGCCAGCAGCGTCACTAGCGGGAGATCGTTTGGTTTCTCAGAGACCCAGTACTTC.

This clonotype showed up many times. The rearrangement uses TRBV7-2 and TRBJ2-1; D is undetermined. This CDR3 spans 11 amino acids. Germline V lookup: CDR1 SGHTA, CDR2 FQGNSA. Trimming cost V 2 bases and J 12 bases, with 8 bases left between them. CDR3 coding DNA: TGTGCCAGCAGCTTAAAGACCGGGCAGTTCTTC. Protein sequence: CASSLKTGQFF.

In this sample, this clonotype turned up many times. The V gene is TRBV21-1, the J gene TRBJ2-1; the table's D call TRBD2 went unverified against the DNA. TRBV21-1 is described as a pseudogene. The CDR3 has 24 residues. Here the CDR3 reads CASSTGTSGSPLLSHQSSYNEQFF. The CDR3 coding sequence is TGTGCCAGCAGCACCGGGACTAGCGGGAGTCCCCTCCTGAGCCACCAAAGCTCCTACAATGAGCAGTTCTTC.

This clonotype was counted at least ten times. The chain carries TRBV29-1 and TRBJ1-5; D uncertain. CDR1 is SQVTM, CDR2 ANQGSEA, per germline. The CDR3 covers 12 residues. Trimming took off 4 bases at V and 7 bases at J, with 11 bases between the two ends. The CDR3 region is CSVVTAGQPQHF. In DNA, the CDR3 is TGCAGCGTTGTTACAGCCGGCCAGCCCCAGCATTTT.

This clonotype was counted at least ten times. CDR3 coding DNA: TGCAGCGTGAGCGGACTAGCGGGAGGCAAGACTGAGCAGTTCTTC. It is translated as CSVSGLAGGKTEQFF. The rearrangement joins TRBV29-1 to TRBJ2-1; 14 nucleotides line up with TRBD2. V shed 6 bases, J shed 9 bases, and the junction held 10 bases outside the gene matches. The length of the CDR3 is 15 residues. The V gene's germline CDR1 is SQVTM and CDR2 ANQGSEA.

As regards this clonotype: This may be a read error: a much more frequent sequence differs by one nucleotide. J is TRBJ1-2 and V is TRBV2, with D maybe TRBD1 (6 bases). V dropped 7 bases and J dropped 8 bases, with 17 bases sitting between them. The CDR3 runs to 13 residues. Germline assignment: CDR1 SNHLY and CDR2 FYNNEI. DNA for the CDR3: TGTGCCAGCAAATCACCGGGGGCTACAGGCTACACCTTC. This gives the protein CASKSPGATGYTF. The variable domain in full, with the rest retrieved from reference TRBV2 and TRBJ1-2, is EPEVTQTPSHQVTQMGQEVILRCVPISNHLYFYWYRQILGQKVEFLVSFYNNEISEKSEIFDDQFSVERPDGSNFTLKIRSTKLEDSAMYFCASKSPGATGYTFGSGTRLTVV.

This clonotype was detected many times. The V gene is TRBV5-1, the J gene TRBJ2-5; 10 bases line up with TRBD1. The CDR3 is 15 residues long. The germline V gene has CDR1 SGHRS and CDR2 YFSETQ. Trimming took 4 bases from V and 5 from J; bases not matched to a gene: 8. CDR3 sequence reads: CASSTRQGAGETQYF. The CDR3 coding sequence is TGCGCCAGCAGCACTCGACAGGGGGCGGGGGAGACCCAGTACTTC.

In its sample, this clonotype was seen a few times. This chain connects TRBV30 to TRBJ2-7; 7 positions agree with TRBD2. The J segment lost 5 bases and the V segment lost 0 bases, leaving 4 bases of the junction unmatched. CDR1 and CDR2 (germline): GTSNPN, SVGIG (reference sequence). This CDR3 is 13 amino acids long. This chain's CDR3 is CAWSVGTNNEQYF. Written as DNA, the CDR3 is TGTGCCTGGAGTGTCGGGACTAATAACGAGCAGTACTTC.

This clonotype occurred many times. The chain links TRBV30 to TRBJ2-2; D uncertain. CDR3 size: 11 residues. The germline V gene encodes CDR1 GTSNPN and CDR2 SVGIG (reference sequence). Trimming left V 5 bases short and J 8 bases short, with 9 bases between. CDR3 bases: TGTGCCTGGGCCCTCCCGGGGGAGCTGTTTTTT. As protein: CAWALPGELFF.

This clonotype was seen many times. This chain uses TRBV5-1 with TRBJ2-7, with D maybe TRBD1 (6 bases). V was trimmed by 6 bases and J by 0 bases, leaving 10 bases between them. The germline V gene encodes CDR1 SGHRS and CDR2 YFSETQ. The CDR3 spans 13 residues. CDR3 bases: TGCGCCAGCACCCGGGACAACTCCTACGAGCAGTACTTC. Amino acids: CASTRDNSYEQYF.

This chain joins TRBV29-1 and TRBJ2-1; TRBD1 matches at 10 bases. This CDR3 spans 13 amino acids. Trimming took 5 bases from V and 3 from J; bases not matched to a gene: 1. CDR1 SQVTM and CDR2 ANQGSEA come from the germline V gene. This CDR3 reads CSVRDRGYNEQFF. CDR3 coding DNA: TGCAGCGTTCGGGACAGGGGCTACAATGAGCAGTTCTTC.

This clonotype was seen more than once but under ten times. The rearrangement uses TRBV24-1 and TRBJ2-6; weak D call: TRBD1 (5 bases). CDR1 is KGHDR and CDR2 is SFDVKD in the germline V gene. The CDR3 loop spans 15 amino acids. Between the trimmed V and J ends, which lost 2 bases and 2 bases, there was a span of 6 bases. CDR3 in DNA: TGTGCCACCAGTGATTCGACAGCTGGGGCCAACGTCCTGACTTTC. This gives the protein CATSDSTAGANVLTF.

This clonotype was seen many times. The CDR3 reads CASRVEADTQYF. CDR3 bases: TGTGCCAGCAGGGTGGAGGCAGATACGCAGTATTTT. This chain joins TRBV12-3 or TRBV12-4 and TRBJ2-3; D possibly corresponds to TRBD2 (5 bases). The CDR3 has 12 residues. The germline V and J ends were trimmed by 6 bases and 4 bases, with 8 bases remaining between them.

This clonotype was seen at least ten times. The CDR3 sequence: CSAPQQTSGRAFEQFF. CDR3 DNA sequence: TGCAGTGCTCCACAACAGACTAGCGGGAGGGCCTTTGAGCAGTTCTTC. The chain links TRBV20-1 to TRBJ2-1; 14 bases map to TRBD2. The CDR3 covers 16 residues. The junction had 12 bases not matched to a gene; V was cut back by 5 bases and J by 9 bases. The germline CDR1 and CDR2 sequences are DFQATT and SNEGSKA (reference sequence).

This chain links TRBV20-1 with TRBJ2-2; 8 positions agree with TRBD2. CDR3 length equals 15 residues. V trimming: 2 bases; J trimming: 6 bases; junction bases outside the gene matches: 8. CDR1 and CDR2 (germline): DFQATT, SNEGSKA (reference sequence). CDR3 amino acids: CSARNPQRESGELFF. CDR3 DNA sequence: TGCAGTGCTAGAAACCCGCAGCGGGAGTCCGGGGAGCTGTTTTTT.

At least ten counts were recorded for this clonotype. The chain employs TRBV7-9 and TRBJ1-3; D is ambiguous. Germline-derived CDR1 and CDR2 are SEHNR and FQNEAQ (reference sequence). This CDR3 spans 16 amino acids. The V gene lost 5 bases and the J gene lost 3 bases, with 17 bases spanning the gap. CDR3 DNA sequence: TGTGCCAGCAGCCGTGACATAGATGGCCTTGGAAACACCATATATTTT. This gives the protein CASSRDIDGLGNTIYF.

This clonotype was found many times. The rearrangement joins TRBV20-1 to TRBJ1-1; 8 bases line up with TRBD1. The germline gives CDR1 DFQATT, CDR2 SNEGSKA (reference sequence). Trimming took 5 bases from V and 5 from J; bases not matched to a gene: 10. This CDR3 has 14 residues. The CDR3 bases are TGCAGTGCTGAAAGAATGGACAGGGAGACTGAAGCTTTCTTT. Residues: CSAERMDRETEAFF.

This clonotype has ten or more counts. This rearrangement joins TRBV12-3 or TRBV12-4 to TRBJ1-1; D unclear. The CDR3 runs 13 residues. V shed 4 bases and J shed 3 bases, with 9 bases lying between them. DNA of the CDR3: TGTGCCAGCAGTTCCTACACGGACACTGAAGCTTTCTTT. It yields the protein CASSSYTDTEAFF.